The subject of this entry is one T cell receptor (beta chain). The germline V gene has CDR1 SGHDT and CDR2 YYEEEE. The CDR3 consists of 14 residues. Trimming stripped 3 bases from V and 2 bases from J, with 10 bases between. The sample belongs to a study of blood T cells in healthy people across ages. Primed by a sample-barcoded 5' primer and a J-beta primer mix, a second PCR proceeded for roughly 7 to 12 cycles. Each CDR3 protein is one row after TCRdb ran MiXCR on the 5' RACE reads. The data hold about 1.4 million distinct CDR3 sequences, with around 59% observed a single time. The receptor comes from a man aged 18 to 30 in good health. V and J are TRBV5-6 and TRBJ2-3; D not certain. Specimen: blood. Here the CDR3 reads CASSSWTVTDTQYF. For the CDR3, the DNA is TGTGCCAGCAGCTCTTGGACGGTCACAGATACGCAGTATTTT.